The source of this T cell receptor beta chain is a study of cytomegalovirus exposure and HLA in healthy donors. Study results and caveats: Overall, roughly 150 TCR beta chains were annotated as cytomegalovirus-associated. TCR beta chains associated with HLA were, in a later analysis, more clonally expanded than equally common others. In a later analysis, specific HLA alleles were associated with 15,000 to 20,000 TCR beta sequences at a 0.05 false discovery rate.

This clone was seen once. The antigen remains unidentified. The CDR3 has 16 amino acids. The germline V and J ends were trimmed by 0 bases and 3 bases, with 11 bases remaining between them. The germline V gene has CDR1 KGHSH and CDR2 LQKENI. PCR primers comprised 60 Vbeta and 13 Jbeta primers. Only in-frame clones appear in the TCRdb table, and some are missing; sequencing was by immunoSEQ multiplex PCR. The sample holds around 150,000 clones, over 70% seen once. Specimen: PBMCs. The chain has TRBV18 and TRBJ2-2, with D possibly TRBD1 on 6 matching bases. The clonotype originates from a woman between 40 and 50 years old in good health and CMV-seronegative. The CDR3 DNA reads as TGTGCCAGCTCACCACCGGGGGCCAGTCACACCGGGGAGCTGTTTTTT. This sequence encodes CASSPPGASHTGELFF.